The 25 T cell receptor beta chains given below trace back to one sample, sequenced in a study of vaccination effects on CD4 cells after COVID-19. Their target antigens are unknown. TCRdb's table, derived via immunoSEQ multiplex PCR, lists solely in-frame clones and lacks some. The data show about 59,000 clones, around four fifths seen once. Using viral peptide pools, the ViraFEST assay grew out antigen-specific CD4+ T cells prior to sequencing. An approximately 10-day culture period preceded the isolation of CD4+ T cells. It was two doses of either the BNT162b2 or mRNA-1273 vaccine that participants received. The sequencing used CD4+ T cells from PBMCs cultured with HCoV-OC43 spike peptides, collected after COVID-19 vaccination. The subset here: HCoV-OC43 spike overlapping peptide pool stimulation. These TCRs come from a human donor who received a COVID-19 vaccine.

This clone was found a few times. This chain connects TRBV9 to TRBJ1-3; D remains unclear. V was shortened by 4 bases and J by 4 bases, with 18 bases between the two germline ends. CDR1 is SGDLS, CDR2 YYNGEE, per germline. The CDR3 loop spans 16 amino acids. The CDR3 DNA follows: TGTGCCAGCAGCCCCCACTTTACAACCGGGGGAAACACCATATATTTT. Protein: CASSPHFTTGGNTIYF.

The chain recombines TRBV2 with TRBJ2-3; 8 bases are a match to TRBD1. CDR3 length equals 14 residues. Per the germline V gene, CDR1 is SNHLY and CDR2 is FYNNEI. J lost 6 bases, V lost 1 base, and 3 bases had no gene match. CDR3 DNA: TGTGCCAGCAGTGAAGACAGGGGGTTTGATACGCAGTATTTT. Its protein is CASSEDRGFDTQYF.

The CDR3 spells CASSPSPGYGDEKLFF. CDR3 bases: TGTGCCAGCAGCCCCTCCCCAGGGTACGGGGATGAAAAACTGTTTTTT. The V and J genes are TRBV7-6 and TRBJ1-4; D possibly corresponds to TRBD1 (5 bases). The germline gives CDR1 SGHVS, CDR2 FNYEAQ. The CDR3 loop spans 16 amino acids. Trimming left V 5 bases short and J 6 bases short, with 19 bases between.

In this sample, this clone turned up a few times. The chain links TRBV6-5 to TRBJ1-2; the D gene is possibly TRBD1 (5 bases). Trimming pared 2 bases from V and 6 bases from J, leaving 10 bases between. Germline CDR1 reads MNHEY; CDR2 reads SVGAGI. The CDR3 runs to 13 residues. Written as DNA, the CDR3 is TGTGCCAGCAGTTACGCAGGGTTAGATGGCTACACCTTC. It is translated as CASSYAGLDGYTF.

The rearrangement uses TRBV5-4 and TRBJ2-5, with D unresolved. Germline V gene sequence: CDR1 SGHNT, CDR2 YYREEE (reference sequence). The CDR3 runs 13 residues. V dropped 0 bases and J dropped 5 bases, with 8 bases sitting between them. The chain's CDR3 is CASSLGLGETQYF. The CDR3 DNA follows: TGTGCCAGCAGCTTGGGGCTAGGGGAGACCCAGTACTTC.

Note on this clone: The junction and the germline gene differ at one end; a read error may be behind it. This sequence joins TRBV5-1 and TRBJ1-2; tentatively, D is TRBD1 (5 bases). The CDR3 runs to 15 residues. Germline V gives CDR1 SGHRS, CDR2 YFSETQ. For the CDR3, the DNA is TGCGCCAGCAGCTTGGTTTGGGGCCCCGAGTTCAGCTACGCCTTC. It is translated as CASSLVWGPEFSYAF.

This chain joins TRBV18 and TRBJ1-1; D not resolved. The CDR3 length is 13 residues. Trimming took off 6 bases at V and 0 bases at J, with 8 bases between the two ends. The germline gives CDR1 KGHSH, CDR2 LQKENI. The DNA of the CDR3 is TGTGCCAGCTCCGACGGGATGAACACTGAAGCTTTCTTT. It is translated as CASSDGMNTEAFF.

The chain joins TRBV12-3 or TRBV12-4 to TRBJ1-5; a weak D match, TRBD1 (6 bases). The CDR3 spans 13 residues. Trimming pared 3 bases from V and 7 bases from J, leaving 10 bases between. The DNA of the CDR3 is TGTGCCAGCAGTTTCCAGGGGTACCAGCCCCAGCATTTT. Translated: CASSFQGYQPQHF.

The chain uses TRBV18 and TRBJ2-7; perhaps TRBD1 as D (5 bases). This CDR3 is built from 14 residues. V was shortened by 0 bases and J by 0 bases, with 6 bases between the two germline ends. Germline CDR1 KGHSH, CDR2 LQKENI. The CDR3, as DNA: TGTGCCAGCTCACCACCCGACAGCTCCTACGAGCAGTACGTC. This gives the protein CASSPPDSSYEQYV.

The V and J genes are TRBV2 and TRBJ1-1, with D maybe TRBD1 (5 bases). The CDR3 extends over 15 amino acids. Per germline, CDR1 SNHLY and CDR2 FYNNEI. Between the trimmed V and J ends, which lost 8 bases and 0 bases, there was a span of 16 bases. The CDR3 here is CASRLEGGVNTEAFF. DNA of the CDR3: TGTGCCAGCCGCCTCGAAGGAGGGGTGAACACTGAAGCTTTCTTT.

This clone was seen only a few times. V usage is TRBV9 and J usage is TRBJ2-1; D is uncertain. This CDR3 has 15 amino acids. Trimming cost V 0 bases and J 4 bases, with 11 bases left between them. Germline loops: CDR1 SGDLS, CDR2 YYNGEE. CDR3 sequence: CASSVVADRYNEQFF. CDR3 nucleotides: TGTGCCAGCAGCGTAGTCGCTGATCGTTACAATGAGCAGTTCTTC.

The chain is built from TRBV19 and TRBJ1-3; D is possibly TRBD1 (5 bases). This CDR3 has 16 amino acids. Looked up from germline, CDR1 is LNHDA and CDR2 is SQIVND (reference sequence). V shed 3 bases and J shed 1 base, with 13 bases lying between them. The CDR3 DNA reads TGTGCCAGTAGTATCCTGGGGGGTCCTTCTGGAAACACCATATATTTT. Translated: CASSILGGPSGNTIYF.

The chain carries TRBV4-3 and TRBJ1-4; D is ambiguous. CDR1 and CDR2 from the germline V gene are LGHNA and YSLEER. With 4 bases removed from V and 8 bases from J, the gap between germline ends came to 11 bases. This CDR3 comprises 13 residues. CDR3 nucleotide sequence: TGCGCCAGCAGCCCCAAACTCAGCGAAAAACTGTTTTTT. Protein product: CASSPKLSEKLFF.

V and J are TRBV7-3 and TRBJ2-5; TRBD2 matches 11 bases. The V segment lost 1 base and the J segment 2 bases; nucleotides outside the gene matches: 3. The length of the CDR3 is 16 residues. CDR1 and CDR2 from the germline V gene are SGHTA and FQGTGA. The CDR3 region is CASSLRASGGQETQYF. The CDR3 DNA reads as TGTGCCAGCAGCTTAAGGGCTAGCGGGGGGCAAGAGACCCAGTACTTC.

This clone was picked up a small number of times. The gene calls are TRBV2 and TRBJ2-2, with D uncertain. Trimming left V 7 bases short and J 0 bases short, with 12 bases between. This CDR3 contains 15 residues. CDR1 is SNHLY, CDR2 FYNNEI, per germline. The CDR3 bases are TGTGCCAGCAATTCTTGGGGTACGAACACCGGGGAGCTGTTTTTT. This encodes CASNSWGTNTGELFF.

This sequence joins TRBV6-5 and TRBJ2-4; D tentatively fits TRBD1 or TRBD2 (5 bases each). The germline V and J ends were trimmed by 4 bases and 12 bases, with 16 bases remaining between them. The length of the CDR3 is 13 residues. Germline CDR1 MNHEY, CDR2 SVGAGI. CDR3 protein: CASSSRDLKRQYF. In DNA, the CDR3 is TGTGCCAGCAGTTCCCGGGACCTGAAGCGTCAGTACTTC.

This clone was seen a few times. V usage is TRBV15 and J usage is TRBJ2-2, with no clear D. CDR1 and CDR2 from the germline V gene are LNHNV and YYDKDF (reference sequence). Deletions cut 2 bases from V and 3 bases from J, with 1 base between. This CDR3 spans 12 amino acids. As DNA, the CDR3 is TGTGCCACCAGCAGACACACCGGGGAGCTGTTTTTT. As protein: CATSRHTGELFF.

A single count supports this clone. The chain carries TRBV5-5 and TRBJ1-6; D unresolved. The CDR3 totals 14 residues. The germline V and J ends were trimmed by 1 base and 7 bases, with 9 bases remaining between them. Germline CDR1 and CDR2: SGHKS and YYEKEE (reference sequence). CDR3 loop: CASSLRESNSPLHF. The CDR3 DNA is TGTGCCAGCAGCTTGAGGGAATCCAATTCACCCCTCCACTTT.

The chain recombines TRBV24-1 with TRBJ1-2; 7 bases map to TRBD1. CDR1 and CDR2 from the germline V gene are KGHDR and SFDVKD. The trim removed 4 bases at V and 7 bases at J, leaving 20 bases unmatched. There are 18 residues in the CDR3. For the CDR3, the DNA is TGTGCCACCAGTGACTCGTCAGCCGGGACAGACTATCGGGCTGGCTACACCTTC. This gives the protein CATSDSSAGTDYRAGYTF.

The genes are TRBV3-1 (or the pseudogene TRBV3-2) and TRBJ2-3; D is undetermined. The CDR3 is 16 amino acids. With 2 bases removed from V and 2 bases from J, the gap between germline ends came to 14 bases. Germline V gene sequence: CDR1 LGHDT, CDR2 YNNKEL (reference sequence). CDR3 protein: CASSQFISVFTDTQYF. The DNA of the CDR3 is TGTGCCAGCAGCCAATTTATTTCGGTGTTCACAGATACGCAGTATTTT.

The rearrangement uses TRBV27 and TRBJ2-5; D possibly corresponds to TRBD2 (6 bases). This CDR3 is built from 15 residues. The ends were cut back, 6 bases at V and 6 bases at J, with 20 bases in the middle. CDR1 MNHEY and CDR2 SMNVEV come from the germline V gene (reference sequence). CDR3 in amino acids: CASSSKGLLDQTQYF. For the CDR3, the DNA is TGTGCCAGCAGCTCCAAGGGACTTCTGGATCAGACCCAGTACTTC.

This sequence joins TRBV18 and TRBJ1-6; 9 positions agree with TRBD1. The germline CDR1 and CDR2 sequences are KGHSH and LQKENI. The CDR3 contains 12 residues. V shed 3 bases and J 17 bases; nucleotides not matched to a gene: 5. CDR3 nucleotide sequence: TGTGCCAGCTCACCGACAGGGGGGCATATCCACTTT. Translating gives CASSPTGGHIHF. The variable domain in full, with the rest retrieved from reference TRBV18 and TRBJ1-6, is NAGVMQNPRHLVRRRGQEARLRCSPMKGHSHVYWYRQLPEEGLKFMVYLQKENIIDESGMPKERFSAEFPKEGPSILRIQQVVRGDSAAYFCASSPTGGHIHFGNGTRLTVT.

The CDR3 loop is CASSLGLAGGPQYF. The CDR3 coding sequence is TGCGCCAGCAGCTTGGGACTAGCGGGGGGGCCCCAGTACTTC. V and J are TRBV5-1 and TRBJ2-5; 14 bases are shared with TRBD2. The germline gives CDR1 SGHRS, CDR2 YFSETQ. The V gene end was trimmed by 0 bases and the J gene end by 9 bases; junction bases not matched to a gene: 1. The CDR3 runs to 14 residues.

The genes are TRBV7-2 and TRBJ1-2, with 9 bases aligning to TRBD1. V was pared by 4 bases and J by 4 bases, with 4 bases of the junction left unmatched. This CDR3 region has 14 residues. Germline values: CDR1 SGHTA, CDR2 FQGNSA. CDR3 in amino acids: CASSYRTGAYGYTF. CDR3 DNA sequence: TGTGCCAGCAGCTATCGGACAGGGGCCTATGGCTACACCTTC.

The V call is TRBV7-9, the J call TRBJ2-5, with D perhaps TRBD2 (5 bases). Germline assignment: CDR1 SEHNR and CDR2 FQNEAQ (reference sequence). This CDR3 comprises 15 residues. Trimming pared 1 base from V and 6 bases from J, leaving 15 bases between. The CDR3 DNA reads as TGTGCCAGCAGCTTAGAGGTGACTCGGAGGAAGACCCAGTACTTC. It encodes CASSLEVTRRKTQYF.